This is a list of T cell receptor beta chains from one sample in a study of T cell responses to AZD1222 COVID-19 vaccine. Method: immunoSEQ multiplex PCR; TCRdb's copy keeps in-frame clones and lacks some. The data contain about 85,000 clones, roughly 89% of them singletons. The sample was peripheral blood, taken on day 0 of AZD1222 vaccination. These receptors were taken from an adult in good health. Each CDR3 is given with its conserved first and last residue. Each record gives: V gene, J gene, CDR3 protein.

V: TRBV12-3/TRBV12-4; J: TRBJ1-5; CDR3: CASSVVPNQPQHF
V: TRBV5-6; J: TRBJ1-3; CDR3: CASSLAWQASGNTIYF
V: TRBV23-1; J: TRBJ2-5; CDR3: CASCVGGVGRETQYF
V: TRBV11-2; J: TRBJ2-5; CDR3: CASSLGGGGETQYF
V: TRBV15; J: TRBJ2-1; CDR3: CATSRPRGGKAYNEQFF
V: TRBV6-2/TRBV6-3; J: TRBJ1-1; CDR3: CASSSGTQAFF
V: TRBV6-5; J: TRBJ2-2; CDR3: CASSYTSGSTGELFF
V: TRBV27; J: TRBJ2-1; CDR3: CASSYLSGRGSYNEQFF
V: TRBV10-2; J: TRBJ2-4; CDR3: CASRSTHIQYF
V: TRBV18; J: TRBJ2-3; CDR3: CASSPGTSGTGGDTQYF
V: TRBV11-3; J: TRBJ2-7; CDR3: CASSLGTSGGSTEQYF
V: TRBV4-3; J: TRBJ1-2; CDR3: CASSVDRGYGYTF
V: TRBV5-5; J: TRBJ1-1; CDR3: CASSFGQNTEAFF
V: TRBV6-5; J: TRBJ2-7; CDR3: CASTKDSRPTYEQYF
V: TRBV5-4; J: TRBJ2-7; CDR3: CASSPAGTSSYEQYF
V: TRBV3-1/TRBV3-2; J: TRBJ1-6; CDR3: CASSQDGGSENSPLHF
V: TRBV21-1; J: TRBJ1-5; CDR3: CASSKGVRGTAGNQPQHF
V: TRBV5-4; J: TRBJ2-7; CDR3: CASSSMDGFYEQYF
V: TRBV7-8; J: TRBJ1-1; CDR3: CASSTDRGEAFF
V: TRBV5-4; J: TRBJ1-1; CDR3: CASSLKRARGNTEAFF
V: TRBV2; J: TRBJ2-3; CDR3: CASSVGGRTSTDTQYF
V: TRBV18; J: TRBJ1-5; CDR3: CASSPQRGDQPQHF
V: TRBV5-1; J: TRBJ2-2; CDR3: CASSLASGTTGELFF
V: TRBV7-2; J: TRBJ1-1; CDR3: CASSPATGMNTEAFF
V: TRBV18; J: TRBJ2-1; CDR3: CASSPPSYNEQFF
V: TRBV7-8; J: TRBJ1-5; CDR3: CASNLGRNQPQHF
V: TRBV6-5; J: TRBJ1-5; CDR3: CASSRERSNQPQHF
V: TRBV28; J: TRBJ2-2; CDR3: CASSLGLPDTGELFF
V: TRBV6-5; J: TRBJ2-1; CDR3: CASSTHRGSYNEQFF
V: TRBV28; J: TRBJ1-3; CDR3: CASSLAGVGNTIYF
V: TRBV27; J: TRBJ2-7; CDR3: CASRAGGTGSYEQYF
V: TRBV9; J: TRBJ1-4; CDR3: CASSVGAELEKLFF
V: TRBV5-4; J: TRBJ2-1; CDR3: CASSLLGRDDEQFF
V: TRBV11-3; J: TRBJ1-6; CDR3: CASSFRSGHKNSPLHF
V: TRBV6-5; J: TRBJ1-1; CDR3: CASSRPGQWNTEAFF
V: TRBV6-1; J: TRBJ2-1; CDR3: CASSESRLAPYNEQFF
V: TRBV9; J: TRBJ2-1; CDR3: CASSVGSPSSYNEQFF
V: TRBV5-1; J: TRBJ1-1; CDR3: CASSLGQGAMNTEAFF
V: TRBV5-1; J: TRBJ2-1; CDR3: CASSLTAASSYNEQFF
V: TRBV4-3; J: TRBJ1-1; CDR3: CASSQVGPRLGTEAFF
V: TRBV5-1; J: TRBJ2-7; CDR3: CASSLAGTGRDEQYF